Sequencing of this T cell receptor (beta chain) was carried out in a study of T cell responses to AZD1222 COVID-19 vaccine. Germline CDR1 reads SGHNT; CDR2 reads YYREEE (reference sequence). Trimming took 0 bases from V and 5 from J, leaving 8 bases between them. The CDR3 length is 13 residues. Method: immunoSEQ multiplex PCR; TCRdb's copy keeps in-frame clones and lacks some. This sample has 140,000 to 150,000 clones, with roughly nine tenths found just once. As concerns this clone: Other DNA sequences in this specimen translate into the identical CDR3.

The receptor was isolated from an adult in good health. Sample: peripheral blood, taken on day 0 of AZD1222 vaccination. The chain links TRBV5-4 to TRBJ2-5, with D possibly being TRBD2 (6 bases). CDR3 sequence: CASSLGGKETQYF. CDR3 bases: TGTGCCAGCAGCTTGGGCGGGAAGGAGACCCAGTACTTC.